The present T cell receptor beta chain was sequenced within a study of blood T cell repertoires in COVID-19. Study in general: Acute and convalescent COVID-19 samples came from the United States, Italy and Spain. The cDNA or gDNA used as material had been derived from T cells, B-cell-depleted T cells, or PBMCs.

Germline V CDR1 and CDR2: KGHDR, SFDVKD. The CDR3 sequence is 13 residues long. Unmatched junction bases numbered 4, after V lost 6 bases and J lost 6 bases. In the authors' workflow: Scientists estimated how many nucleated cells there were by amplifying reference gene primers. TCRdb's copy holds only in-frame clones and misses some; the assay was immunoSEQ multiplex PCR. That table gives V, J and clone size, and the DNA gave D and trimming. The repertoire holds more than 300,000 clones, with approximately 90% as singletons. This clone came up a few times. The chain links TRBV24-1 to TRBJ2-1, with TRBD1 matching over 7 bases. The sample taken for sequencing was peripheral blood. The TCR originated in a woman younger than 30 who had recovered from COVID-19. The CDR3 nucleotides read TGTGCCACCAGTTTAGGGGACAGCAATGAGCAGTTCTTC. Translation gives CATSLGDSNEQFF.